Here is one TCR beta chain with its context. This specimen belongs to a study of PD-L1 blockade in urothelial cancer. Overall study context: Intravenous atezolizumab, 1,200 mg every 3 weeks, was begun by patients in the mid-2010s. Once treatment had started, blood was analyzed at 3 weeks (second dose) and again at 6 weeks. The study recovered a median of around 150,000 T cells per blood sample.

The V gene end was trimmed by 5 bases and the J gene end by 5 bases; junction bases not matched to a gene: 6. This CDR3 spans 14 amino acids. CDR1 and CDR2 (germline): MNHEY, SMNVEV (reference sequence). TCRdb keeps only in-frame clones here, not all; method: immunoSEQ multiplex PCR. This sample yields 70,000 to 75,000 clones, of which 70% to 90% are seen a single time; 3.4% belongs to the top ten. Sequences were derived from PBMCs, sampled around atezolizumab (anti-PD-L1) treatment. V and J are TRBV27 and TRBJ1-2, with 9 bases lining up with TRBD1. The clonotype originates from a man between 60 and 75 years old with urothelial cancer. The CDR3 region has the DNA TGTGCCAGCAGTACCGGGACAGGGTCTTATGGCTACACCTTC. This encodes CASSTGTGSYGYTF.